Listed here are 11 T cell receptor beta chains from one sample, sequenced in a study of spatial heterogeneity in lung cancer. This sample's time point: sample taken at primary tumor resection. Using its own MiXCR run on the 5' RACE reads, TCRdb lists one record per CDR3 protein. This sample has over 50,000 distinct CDR3 sequences, with 6.3% found just once. The sequencing used PBMCs, collected at surgery. These receptors were obtained from a female donor with early-stage non-small cell lung cancer.

This clonotype occurred a few times. The chain has TRBV20-1 and TRBJ1-6, with 7 bases fitting TRBD1. This CDR3 comprises 13 residues. Germline CDR1 reads DFQATT; CDR2 reads SNEGSKA (reference sequence). V lost 3 bases, J lost 6 bases, and 2 bases stayed unmatched. CDR3: CSASGTANSPLHF. CDR3 nucleotide sequence: TGCAGTGCTAGCGGGACAGCTAATTCACCCCTCCACTTT.

This clonotype was seen many times. The chain combines TRBV20-1 with TRBJ1-2; the D gene is possibly TRBD1 (5 bases). Per the germline V gene, CDR1 is DFQATT and CDR2 is SNEGSKA (reference sequence). The CDR3 loop spans 13 amino acids. V lost 1 base, J lost 9 bases, and 15 bases lay in between. The DNA for the CDR3 is TGCAGTGCTAGAGGTGGGACGTCCCGCCGCTACACCTTC. Amino acids: CSARGGTSRRYTF.

This clonotype was recorded many times. The chain recombines TRBV6-2 or TRBV6-3 with TRBJ1-2; weak D call: TRBD1 (5 bases). The germline CDR1 and CDR2 sequences are MNHEY and SVGEGT. The CDR3 extends over 14 amino acids. Trimming removed 5 bases from V and 8 bases from J, with 18 bases in between. The CDR3 coding sequence is TGTGCCAGCAGTCCAAACCGGGACGTGGGAGGCTACACCTTC. Its translation: CASSPNRDVGGYTF.

V and J are TRBV19 and TRBJ1-2, with D uncertain. Germline V gene lookup returns CDR1 LNHDA and CDR2 SQIVND (reference sequence). The CDR3 runs 13 residues. Trimming stripped 4 bases from V and 5 bases from J, with 11 bases between. In DNA, the CDR3 is TGTGCCAGTAGTACCACAGCGAGATATGGCTACACCTTC. This codes for CASSTTARYGYTF.

This chain connects TRBV18 to TRBJ1-5; no firm D call. This CDR3 contains 13 residues. With 3 bases removed from V and 1 base from J, the gap between germline ends came to 4 bases. CDR1 and CDR2 (germline): KGHSH, LQKENI. DNA of the CDR3: TGTGCCAGCTCACCGAGCAGCAATCAGCCCCAGCATTTT. It translates to CASSPSSNQPQHF.

Ten or more counts support this clonotype. This sequence joins TRBV5-5 and TRBJ2-1; 12 bases fit TRBD2. Germline CDR1 reads SGHKS; CDR2 reads YYEKEE (reference sequence). Losses at the gene ends were 0 bases for V and 9 bases for J; bases not matched to a gene: 7. The length of the CDR3 is 16 residues. The CDR3 spells CASSLASSGRVGEQFF. The CDR3 coding sequence is TGTGCCAGCAGCTTGGCGTCTAGCGGGAGGGTTGGTGAGCAGTTCTTC.

The table lists this clonotype with a few counts. The V gene is TRBV2, the J gene TRBJ1-6; 8 bases map to TRBD1. This CDR3 spans 15 amino acids. Germline lookup yields CDR1 SNHLY and CDR2 FYNNEI. Trimming cost V 5 bases and J 6 bases; bases outside gene matches: 6. This chain's CDR3 is CASSPGTGPNSPLHF. CDR3 DNA: TGTGCCAGCAGTCCCGGGACAGGCCCTAATTCACCCCTCCACTTT.

This clonotype came up many times. The V gene is TRBV5-6, the J gene TRBJ1-5; maybe TRBD1 (6 bases). This CDR3 has 15 amino acids. Germline V gene lookup returns CDR1 SGHDT and CDR2 YYEEEE. Trimming removed 0 bases at V and 0 bases at J, with 7 bases between. The CDR3: CASSLGTDSNQPQHF. The DNA for the CDR3 is TGTGCCAGCAGCTTGGGGACAGATAGCAATCAGCCCCAGCATTTT.

The chain recombines TRBV30 with TRBJ1-1, with D unresolved. The CDR3 runs 12 residues. Trimming stripped 3 bases from V and 1 base from J, with 6 bases between. The germline V gene has CDR1 GTSNPN and CDR2 SVGIG (reference sequence). CDR3 residues: CAWRRGNTEAFF. CDR3 coding DNA: TGTGCCTGGAGGCGGGGGAACACTGAAGCTTTCTTT.

This clonotype has a count of ten or more. The chain employs TRBV28 and TRBJ1-1; tentative D call: TRBD1 (6 bases). This CDR3 has 14 amino acids. Germline CDR1 and CDR2: MDHEN and SYDVKM. V lost 5 bases to trimming and J lost 4 bases, with 14 bases between them. The CDR3 loop is CASSLPGDFTEAFF. The CDR3 DNA reads as TGTGCCAGCAGTCTGCCAGGGGATTTCACTGAAGCTTTCTTT.

The chain recombines TRBV28 with TRBJ2-7, with D possibly TRBD1 on 6 matching bases. Trimming took 4 bases from V and 0 from J, leaving 16 bases between them. The CDR3 contains 16 residues. The germline V gene encodes CDR1 MDHEN and CDR2 SYDVKM. The CDR3 reads CASSWITRGSSYEQYF. The CDR3 DNA reads TGTGCCAGCAGTTGGATCACTAGGGGGAGCTCCTACGAGCAGTACTTC.